The source of this T cell receptor (beta chain) is a study of vaccination and CD4 T cells after COVID-19. Once obtained from cultured CD4+ T cells, the DNA was sequenced using the Oncomine TCR Beta short-read assay. TCRdb processed the PCR reads anew with MiXCR; each CDR3 protein has one entry. This table has over 8,000 distinct CDR3 sequences, roughly 64% appearing once. V was cut by 10 bases and J by 0 bases, with 15 bases left in between. The CDR3 consists of 14 residues. From germline, CDR1 is ENHRY and CDR2 SYGVKD. The treatment denotes: approximately 10-day PBMC culture with coronavirus spike peptide pools or control peptides (ViraFEST assay). About this clonotype itself: The antigen is unknown.

The chain couples TRBV10-3 to TRBJ1-1; D might be TRBD1 (5 bases). The clonotype originates from a human donor who had recovered from COVID-19. Sequences were obtained from CD4+ T cells from blood, cultured in vitro. CDR3 protein: CATAGGVLNTEAFF. As DNA, the CDR3 is TGTGCCACCGCGGGGGGAGTTTTGAACACTGAAGCTTTCTTT.